What follows is one T cell receptor (delta chain) and its context. Per germline, CDR1 TSWWSYY and CDR2 QGS. The CDR3 runs to 22 residues. Trimming removed 0 bases at V and 1 base at J, with 30 bases between. The record originates from a study of gamma-delta chains in newborns, infants, children. Study overall: Innate gammadelta T cells reportedly expand polyclonally right after birth, driven by microbial exposure, per the title.

TCRdb made new clone calls on the reads using CATT. Altogether around 7,500 delta-chain clones are present, about 11% being singletons, with the ten largest covering 6% to 9%. The sample comprised blood. The TCR comes from a child who was a newborn, infant or young child, either healthy, febrile or measles-vaccinated (not recorded which). V gene TRDV1 combines with J gene TRDJ1; no definite D call. The CDR3, as DNA: TGTGCTCTTGGGGAACTAGGCACCCGTCATAGGGCACACCGGGGTACCACCGATAAACTCATCTTT. Residues: CALGELGTRHRAHRGTTDKLIF.